Shown below are 6 T cell receptor beta chains from a single sample sequenced in a study of CD8 T cells in ankylosing spondylitis (dated by TCRdb to 2016 to 2017). Antigen specificity for these receptors is unknown. Overall study results and their limits: A TCR beta motif of 8 or 9 highly homologous amino acid variants appeared characteristic of blood from ankylosing spondylitis patients.

Libraries were prepared through 5' RACE. Sequencing was carried out with an Illumina HiSeq 2500. TCRdb passed the public sequencing reads through fastp at Q25 and MiXCR, retaining productive beta sequences. Rows with a matching CDR3 protein are joined into one entry that keeps the most common DNA and genes. In all, the sample holds around 490,000 distinct CDR3 sequences, and roughly 5% of those were seen once. Together, the top ten hold around 3.4% of the sample. The sample comprised blood, either unsorted or a sorted T cell fraction (not recorded which). These receptors were collected from a male donor with ankylosing spondylitis.

This clonotype was detected many times. The chain couples TRBV5-1 to TRBJ1-1; D is possibly TRBD1 (6 bases). The germline V gene encodes CDR1 SGHRS and CDR2 YFSETQ. CDR3 length equals 14 residues. V lost 10 bases, J lost 0 bases, and 16 bases lay in between. DNA of the CDR3: TGCGCCGCCCGGGGGCAGGGGATGAACACTGAAGCTTTCTTT. Amino acids: CAARGQGMNTEAFF.

This clonotype was recorded at least ten times. The J gene is TRBJ1-2, the V gene TRBV12-3 or TRBV12-4; 9 nucleotides agree with TRBD1. V shed 6 bases, J shed 6 bases, and the junction held 8 bases outside the gene matches. CDR3 length: 14 amino acids. The CDR3 bases are TGTGCCAGCAGGCGACTACAGGGGGCGGATGGCTACACCTTC. Translating it yields CASRRLQGADGYTF.

This chain joins TRBV5-6 and TRBJ2-3, with TRBD1 as a possible D gene (6 bases). The CDR3 contains 13 residues. CDR1 and CDR2 (germline): SGHDT, YYEEEE. Trimming shortened V by 7 bases and J by 3 bases, and 12 bases separated the two germline ends. The CDR3 nucleotides are TGTGCCAGCGGCCTCGGACAGACAGATACGCAGTATTTT. It is translated as CASGLGQTDTQYF.

There are many counts of this clonotype. This sequence joins TRBV9 and TRBJ1-4, with a tentative D call TRBD1 (6 bases). Trimming took 4 bases from V and 10 from J, leaving 17 bases between them. The CDR3 runs 14 residues. Germline values: CDR1 SGDLS, CDR2 YYNGEE. The CDR3 region has the DNA TGTGCCAGCAGCCTCCGACAGGCCGGGGGAAAACTGTTTTTT. It is translated as CASSLRQAGGKLFF.

This clonotype was observed many times. The gene calls are TRBV7-6 and TRBJ1-4; D gene uncertain. The V end lost 5 bases, the J end lost 4 bases, and 17 bases lay between the germline ends. Germline V gene lookup returns CDR1 SGHVS and CDR2 FNYEAQ. This CDR3 is 16 amino acids long. The CDR3 reads CASSAHGEGDNEKLFF. As DNA, the CDR3 is TGTGCCAGCAGCGCACACGGAGAAGGAGATAATGAAAAACTGTTTTTT.

This clonotype was detected ten times or more. V gene TRBV5-1 combines with J gene TRBJ2-2; TRBD1 matches 7 bases. The CDR3 spans 14 residues. V lost 2 bases, J lost 3 bases, and 1 base stayed unmatched. Germline V gene sequence: CDR1 SGHRS, CDR2 YFSETQ. The CDR3 coding sequence is TGCGCCAGCAGCTTAGGGGGCCACACCGGGGAGCTGTTTTTT. As protein: CASSLGGHTGELFF.